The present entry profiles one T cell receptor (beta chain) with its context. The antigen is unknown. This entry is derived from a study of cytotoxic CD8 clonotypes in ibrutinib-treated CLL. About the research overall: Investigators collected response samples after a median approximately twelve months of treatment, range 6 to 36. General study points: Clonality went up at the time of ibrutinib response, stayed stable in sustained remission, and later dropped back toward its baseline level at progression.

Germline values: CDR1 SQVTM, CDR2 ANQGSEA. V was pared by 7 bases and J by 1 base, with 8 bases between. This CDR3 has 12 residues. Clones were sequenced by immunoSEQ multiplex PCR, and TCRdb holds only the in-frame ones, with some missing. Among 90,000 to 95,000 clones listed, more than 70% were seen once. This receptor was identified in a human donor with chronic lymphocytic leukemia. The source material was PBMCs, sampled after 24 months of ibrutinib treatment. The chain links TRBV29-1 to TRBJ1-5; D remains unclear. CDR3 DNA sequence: TGCAGCGCTTTGTGGAGCAATCAGCCCCAGCATTTT. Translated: CSALWSNQPQHF.